Described below is a single TCR beta chain sequence and its context. This specimen belongs to a study of blood T cell repertoires in COVID-19. The overall study: Sample material is recorded as cDNA or gDNA derived from T cells, B-cell-depleted T cells, or PBMCs.

This CDR3 is 14 amino acids long. Germline V gene lookup returns CDR1 MNHNS and CDR2 SASEGT. The J segment lost 4 bases and the V segment lost 0 bases, leaving 0 bases of the junction unmatched. Cohorts were determined from participant-reported clinical history. Per the original methods: Amplifying reference gene primers gave estimates of nucleated cell counts. Measured with immunoSEQ multiplex PCR; TCRdb has only the in-frame clones, and not every one. D and trimming come from the DNA, and the V and J calls and clone size come from that table. This table holds about 280,000 clones, 85% found once. This receptor was obtained from a woman between 50 and 59 years old who had recovered from COVID-19. Sequencing input: PBMCs or T cells enriched from blood (not recorded which). The genes are TRBV6-1 and TRBJ1-2, with TRBD1 identical over 9 bases. The CDR3 is CASSEAGQGYGYTF. The DNA of the CDR3 is TGTGCCAGCAGTGAAGCGGGACAGGGCTATGGCTACACCTTC.